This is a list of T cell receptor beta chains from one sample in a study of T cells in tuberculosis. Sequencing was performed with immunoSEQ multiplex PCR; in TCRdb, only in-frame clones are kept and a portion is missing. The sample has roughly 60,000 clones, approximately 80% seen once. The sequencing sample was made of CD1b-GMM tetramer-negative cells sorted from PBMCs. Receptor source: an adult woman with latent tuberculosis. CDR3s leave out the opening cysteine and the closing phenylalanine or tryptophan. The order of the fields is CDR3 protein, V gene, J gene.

ASSERRDRVGAGELF	TRBV6-1	TRBJ2-2
ASSQGWGGPNQPQH	TRBV6-6	TRBJ1-5
ASSYGRGLAGEQY	TRBV6-6	TRBJ2-7
ATSRVTGYGYT	TRBV15	TRBJ1-2
ASSLETSGNEQF	TRBV7-9	TRBJ2-1
ASSQGPGEQNYGYT	TRBV4-2	TRBJ1-2
ASENQETQY	TRBV5-1	TRBJ2-5
ASSWGQLNSPLH	TRBV27	TRBJ1-6
ATSRDTPVGGGNQPQH	TRBV15	TRBJ1-5
ASIGEGETQY	TRBV5-1	TRBJ2-5
ASSLSSRGGSNEQF	TRBV7-2	TRBJ2-1